The entry below describes one TCR beta chain. Antigen specificity is unknown. The CDR3 covers 14 residues. The V gene end was trimmed by 3 bases and the J gene end by 3 bases; junction bases not matched to a gene: 5. Germline V gene lookup returns CDR1 LGHDT and CDR2 YNNKEL (reference sequence). These data belong to a study of blood T cells in healthy people across ages. Study results and limitations: Higher diversity, along with more naive CD4+ cells, distinguished long-lived donors from aged donors. A roughly linear fall in TCR beta diversity per million T cells was seen with increasing age.

The second PCR ran roughly 6 to 11 cycles with a sample-barcoded 5' primer and J-beta primers. The template-switch adaptor was a 5' adaptor with 12 random nucleotides. It tagged each cDNA molecule. Each CDR3 protein is one row after TCRdb ran MiXCR on the 5' RACE reads. The top ten clones hold 22% of a sample with about 800,000 distinct CDR3 sequences, 58% of them seen once. The V and J genes are TRBV3-1 and TRBJ2-7; 7 bases are shared with TRBD1. The receptor was derived from a man between 25 and 39 years old in good health. The sequenced sample consisted of blood. CDR3 bases: TGTGCCAGCAGCCATCCGGGACAGTACTACGAGCAGTACTTC. Protein: CASSHPGQYYEQYF.